The clone carrying this TCR beta chain has ten or more counts. These data come from a study of T cells in Graves' hyperthyroidism and ophthalmopathy. Between the trimmed V and J ends, which lost 5 bases and 5 bases, there was a span of 21 bases. Germline CDR1 reads SEHNR; CDR2 reads FQNEAQ (reference sequence). The length of the CDR3 is 17 residues. RNA transcripts served as the template for amplifying TCR beta CDR3 regions. The TCR CDR3 first-round RT-PCR relied on the HTBI primer set. TCRdb used MiXCR to reprocess the multiplex PCR reads, holding one entry per CDR3 protein. In the table there are about 420,000 distinct CDR3 sequences, 15% to 18% of which are singletons.

The chain links TRBV7-9 to TRBJ2-2; D ambiguous. The specimen was blood. This TCR came from a woman under 30 with Graves' hyperthyroidism. The chain's CDR3 is CASSPITTTEGTGELFF. CDR3 nucleotide sequence: TGTGCCAGCAGCCCGATCACTACGACCGAAGGAACCGGGGAGCTGTTTTTT. The complete variable domain, with remaining parts taken from reference TRBV7-9 and TRBJ2-2, reads DTGVSQNPRHKITKRGQNVTFRCDPISEHNRLYWYRQTLGQGPEFLTYFQNEAQLEKSRLLSDRFSAERPKGSFSTLEIQRTEQGDSAMYLCASSPITTTEGTGELFFGEGSRLTVL.